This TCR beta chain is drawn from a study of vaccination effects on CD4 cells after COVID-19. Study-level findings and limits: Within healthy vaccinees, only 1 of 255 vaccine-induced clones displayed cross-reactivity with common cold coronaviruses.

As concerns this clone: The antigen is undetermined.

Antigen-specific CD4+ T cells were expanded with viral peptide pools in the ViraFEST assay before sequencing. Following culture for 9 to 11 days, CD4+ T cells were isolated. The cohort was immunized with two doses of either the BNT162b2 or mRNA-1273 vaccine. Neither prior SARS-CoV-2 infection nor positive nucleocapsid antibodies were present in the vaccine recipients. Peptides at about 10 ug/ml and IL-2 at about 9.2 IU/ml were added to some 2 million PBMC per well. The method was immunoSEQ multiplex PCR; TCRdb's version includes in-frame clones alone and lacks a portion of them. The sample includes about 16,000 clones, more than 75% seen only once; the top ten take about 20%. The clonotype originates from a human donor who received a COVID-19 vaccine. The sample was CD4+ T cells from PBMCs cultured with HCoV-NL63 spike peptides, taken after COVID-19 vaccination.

CDR3 sequence: CASSLSYGYTF. The CDR3 DNA reads as TGTGCCAGCAGTTTAAGCTATGGCTACACCTTC. The V call is TRBV12-3 or TRBV12-4, the J call TRBJ1-2; no definite D call. This CDR3 contains 11 residues. V dropped 2 bases and J dropped 4 bases, with 2 bases sitting between them.